The sequence of this TCR beta chain was determined in a study of T cell repertoires in cytomegalovirus infection (dated by TCRdb to about 2019). Broadly, across the study: Alongside well-studied HLA-B-restricted epitopes, the peptide stimulations were aimed at recently identified HLA-C-restricted CMV epitopes, whose presentation resists viral immunomodulation. Donor HLA type was relevant to the analysis, because carriage of CMV infection together with the matching HLA type was indicated by public TCR beta signatures.

As to this clonotype: Its recognized antigen is unknown. Nothing much larger sits one base from this clone, and base qualities are not available.

Taken from cysteine to phenylalanine, the CDR3 has 17 residues. Here the CDR3 DNA is all that survives: 51 bases in frame from base 1. The germline V and J ends show losses of 5 bases and 7 bases respectively, and no gene match explains 11 bases of the junction. The germline V gene (reference sequence) yields SEHNR for CDR1 and FQNEAQ for CDR2. General study outcomes and caveats: The ex vivo response was dominated by HLA-C-restricted CMV-specific TCR beta clonotypes, which also provided the single most frequent clonotype in two of eight donors. In both this cohort and an independent approximately 350-donor cohort, the cumulative frequency of public TCR beta family members distinguished carriers of CMV infection plus the relevant HLA type.

The reads were generated on an Illumina HiSeq 1500. TCRdb's own reprocessing of the public reads used fastp at Q25 and MiXCR and kept productive beta chains. Merged by CDR3 protein, the rows form single entries marked with the most common genes and DNA. This sample gives hundreds of thousands of distinct CDR3 sequences in total; 25% to 35% of them show up just once. The top ten constitute roughly 20% of the sample. The sample's treatment or condition label, in plain terms: in vitro stimulation with specific CMV peptide epitopes to enrich CMV-specific T cells. This clonotype originated in a human donor in good health (CMV status not recorded). Some clones in this sample may be carry-over from other donors' samples. This specimen was cultured PBMCs, taken from culture after CMV antigen stimulation. The V gene is TRBV7-9 and the J gene is TRBJ2-1, and TRBD2 aligns with 13 junction nucleotides. The CDR3 amino acid sequence is: CASSPGLAGPPRNEQFF. The bases read TGTGCCAGCAGCCCGGGACTAGCGGGGCCCCCCAGGAATGAGCAGTTCTTC.